The next 9 T cell receptor beta chains were all read from a single sample in a study of shared clonotypes between healthy human individuals. Profiled with immunoSEQ multiplex PCR; TCRdb holds only in-frame clones, not every one. The table has about 2.3 million clones, 93% seen once. Sequencing used naive CD4+ T cells from PBMCs. Subset in this sample: CD45RA+ positively selected. These receptor sequences come from a man aged 18 to 29 in good health. Some clones in this sample may be carry-over from other donors' samples.

The chain links TRBV2 to TRBJ2-3; 11 bases match TRBD2. The germline V gene has CDR1 SNHLY and CDR2 FYNNEI. The CDR3 extends over 14 amino acids. After removal of 6 bases from V and 3 bases from J, the junction contained 2 bases not matched to a gene. CDR3: CASRLAGVTDTQYF. CDR3 in DNA: TGTGCCAGCAGACTAGCGGGAGTAACAGATACGCAGTATTTT.

The chain combines TRBV28 with TRBJ1-5; possibly TRBD1 for D (6 bases). CDR3 length equals 18 residues. Trimming cost V 3 bases and J 2 bases, with 20 bases left between them. The germline CDR1 and CDR2 sequences are MDHEN and SYDVKM. The CDR3 DNA sequence: TGTGCCAGCAGTTTCGGGGGCGCGCAGCTTGGTGGCAATCAGCCCCAGCATTTT. It encodes CASSFGGAQLGGNQPQHF.

The J gene is TRBJ2-1, the V gene TRBV7-6; possible D gene TRBD2, 6 bases. Germline V CDR1 and CDR2: SGHVS, FNYEAQ. There are 14 residues in the CDR3. Trimming cost V 5 bases and J 5 bases, with 13 bases left between them. The CDR3 DNA follows: TGTGCCAGCAGCAGTAGCGGCCTTAACAATGAGCAGTTCTTC. Translation: CASSSSGLNNEQFF.

The chain recombines TRBV7-7 with TRBJ2-2, with D unclear. This CDR3 is built from 13 residues. Germline V gene data show CDR1 as SSHAT and CDR2 as FNYEAQ (reference sequence). Trimming removed 3 bases at V and 2 bases at J, with 4 bases between. The CDR3 reads CASSFTNTGELFF. For the CDR3, the DNA is TGTGCCAGCAGCTTTACTAACACCGGGGAGCTGTTTTTT.

On this clone: The same CDR3 is also encoded by other DNA sequences in this sample. The genes are TRBV19 and TRBJ1-1; D is uncertain. The germline V gene encodes CDR1 LNHDA and CDR2 SQIVND (reference sequence). Trimming pared 4 bases from V and 2 bases from J, leaving 8 bases between. This CDR3 is 13 amino acids long. The CDR3 protein is CASSTGRNTEAFF. The CDR3 DNA sequence: TGTGCCAGTAGTACCGGACGTAACACTGAAGCTTTCTTT.

This chain uses TRBV5-6 with TRBJ2-1, with 7 bases fitting TRBD2. The V segment lost 3 bases and the J segment 7 bases; nucleotides outside the gene matches: 16. The CDR3 runs to 17 residues. Germline-derived CDR1 and CDR2 are SGHDT and YYEEEE. The CDR3 coding sequence is TGTGCCAGCAGCTGGCGGAGCGGGAATAGGTTGAAGAATGAGCAGTTCTTC. The encoded protein is CASSWRSGNRLKNEQFF.

This rearrangement joins TRBV27 to TRBJ1-2; unclear D gene. This CDR3 spans 14 amino acids. With 3 bases removed from V and 1 base from J, the gap between germline ends came to 9 bases. The germline V gene has CDR1 MNHEY and CDR2 SMNVEV (reference sequence). CDR3 nucleotides: TGTGCCAGCAGTTTCTCCCGCTATAACTATGGCTACACCTTC. This gives the protein CASSFSRYNYGYTF.

V gene TRBV7-3 combines with J gene TRBJ2-7; unclear D gene. This CDR3 has 13 residues. Per germline, CDR1 SGHTA and CDR2 FQGTGA. V was pared by 4 bases and J by 2 bases, with 9 bases between. The DNA for the CDR3 is TGTGCCAGCAGCTCAAGTCCGGCCTACGAGCAGTACTTC. Its translation: CASSSSPAYEQYF.

V is TRBV6-5 and J is TRBJ2-4, with 9 bases fitting TRBD1. The CDR3 is made up of 14 amino acids. Germline trimming cut 5 bases from V and 6 bases from J; bases unmatched to any gene: 5. Germline CDR1 MNHEY, CDR2 SVGAGI. CDR3 sequence reads: CASSTTGQGNIQYF. DNA of the CDR3: TGTGCCAGCAGTACGACGGGACAGGGAAACATTCAGTACTTC.